The source of this TCR beta chain is a study of blood T cell repertoires in COVID-19. Looking at the study overall: T cells, B-cell-depleted T cells, or PBMCs supplied cDNA or gDNA.

Profiling relied on immunoSEQ multiplex PCR, and the TCRdb table lists in-frame clones only, not all of them. The profile shows some 390,000 clones, just under 90% of them singletons. Germline loops: CDR1 MNHEY, CDR2 SVGAGI. V lost 0 bases and J lost 3, with 8 bases in between. The length of the CDR3 is 15 residues. Self-reported history from a screening survey and questionnaire set each donor's cohort. Sequenced material: PBMCs or T cells enriched from blood (not recorded which). The chain couples TRBV6-5 to TRBJ1-4, with D unclear. The sequence was collected from a woman aged 25-40 years who had recovered from COVID-19. CDR3 amino acids: CASSYSAEPNEKLFF. DNA of the CDR3: TGTGCCAGCAGTTACTCGGCTGAACCTAATGAAAAACTGTTTTTT.